The rows below give T cell receptor beta chains drawn from one sample of a study of Ad26.COV2.S vaccination and SARS-CoV-2 variants. Method: immunoSEQ multiplex PCR; TCRdb's copy keeps in-frame clones and lacks some. The data contain 300,000 to 400,000 clones, approximately 86% of them singletons. Sequenced here: peripheral blood, sampled in a trial of Ad26.COV2.S vaccine versus placebo. Every receptor here comes from a person between 18 and 65 years old who received the Ad26.COV2.S COVID-19 vaccine or a placebo. Both conserved end residues are part of each CDR3. Fields, in order: clone size, D gene, J gene, V gene, CDR3 length, CDR3 protein, CDR3 DNA. The D gene is left open where the match is weak. Some rows mark clone size as missing; the rest say once, few, many or name a class of expanded clone.

size: -
D: TRBD2
J: TRBJ2-7
V: TRBV15
length: 13
CDR3: CATSAAGSYEQYF
DNA: TGTGCCACCAGTGCAGCGGGGTCTTACGAGCAGTACTTC

size: many
D: TRBD2
J: TRBJ2-4
V: TRBV5-1
length: 17
CDR3: CASSLGWTSGAKNIQYF
DNA: TGCGCCAGCAGCTTGGGGTGGACTAGCGGTGCCAAAAACATTCAGTACTTC

size: -
D: TRBD1
J: TRBJ1-1
V: TRBV19
length: 15
CDR3: CASSRQGATGTEAFF
DNA: TGTGCCAGTAGTAGACAGGGGGCGACAGGAACTGAAGCTTTCTTT

size: -
D: -
J: TRBJ2-2
V: TRBV5-1
length: 14
CDR3: CASSLGTLTGELFF
DNA: TGCGCCAGCAGCCTGGGGACTCTGACCGGGGAGCTGTTTTTT

size: -
D: TRBD2
J: TRBJ2-2
V: TRBV18
length: 16
CDR3: CASSLPGLAAGGELFF
DNA: TGTGCCAGCTCACTTCCGGGACTAGCAGCAGGCGGGGAGCTGTTTTTT

size: few
D: -
J: TRBJ1-6
V: TRBV6-1
length: 15
CDR3: CASSERAVYNSPLHF
DNA: TGTGCCAGCAGTGAACGGGCAGTCTATAATTCACCCCTCCACTTT

size: -
D: -
J: TRBJ2-3
V: TRBV12-3/TRBV12-4
length: 13
CDR3: CASSSRGLDTQYF
DNA: TGTGCCAGCAGTTCCCGGGGCCTAGATACGCAGTATTTT

size: -
D: -
J: TRBJ1-2
V: TRBV2
length: 12
CDR3: CAIPNLESGYTF
DNA: TGTGCCATCCCGAACCTCGAGAGTGGCTACACCTTC

size: -
D: TRBD2
J: TRBJ2-7
V: TRBV19
length: 15
CDR3: CASGIAGGPSYEQYF
DNA: TGTGCCAGTGGGATAGCGGGAGGGCCCTCCTACGAGCAGTACTTC

size: -
D: -
J: TRBJ2-2
V: TRBV6-1
length: 16
CDR3: CASSESRFANTGELFF
DNA: TGTGCCAGCAGTGAATCGCGGTTCGCGAACACCGGGGAGCTGTTTTTT

size: -
D: -
J: TRBJ1-2
V: TRBV5-1
length: 15
CDR3: CASSLSTSKNYGYTF
DNA: TGCGCCAGCAGCTTGTCAACCTCTAAGAACTATGGCTACACCTTC

size: -
D: TRBD2
J: TRBJ2-4
V: TRBV4-3
length: 15
CDR3: CASSQEGGAKNIQYF
DNA: TGCGCCAGCAGCCAAGAGGGGGGGGCCAAAAACATTCAGTACTTC

size: -
D: -
J: TRBJ1-1
V: TRBV11-2
length: 14
CDR3: CASRRPTENTEAFF
DNA: TGTGCCAGCAGGAGGCCAACAGAGAACACTGAAGCTTTCTTT

size: once
D: -
J: TRBJ2-7
V: TRBV5-5
length: 15
CDR3: CASSPSPGGSYEQYF
DNA: TGTGCCAGCAGCCCCAGTCCGGGGGGCAGCTACGAGCAGTACTTC

size: -
D: -
J: TRBJ2-7
V: TRBV30
length: 11
CDR3: CAWTHAYEQYF
DNA: TGTGCCTGGACACACGCCTACGAGCAGTACTTC

size: -
D: -
J: TRBJ1-4
V: TRBV5-1
length: 14
CDR3: CASRTGQINEKLFF
DNA: TGCGCCAGCAGGACAGGACAGATTAATGAAAAACTGTTTTTT

size: -
D: TRBD1
J: TRBJ1-2
V: TRBV18
length: 15
CDR3: CASSPNQAQGNGYTF
DNA: TGTGCCAGCTCACCAAACCAGGCACAGGGGAACGGCTACACCTTC

size: -
D: -
J: TRBJ2-2
V: TRBV7-3
length: 16
CDR3: CASSQPKGGVTGELFF
DNA: TGTGCCAGCAGCCAACCTAAGGGCGGGGTCACCGGGGAGCTGTTTTTT

size: -
D: -
J: TRBJ2-5
V: TRBV5-1
length: 14
CDR3: CASTPAGREETQYF
DNA: TGCGCCAGCACCCCGGCCGGGCGGGAAGAGACCCAGTACTTC

size: once
D: -
J: TRBJ2-7
V: TRBV19
length: 11
CDR3: CASTGDYEQYF
DNA: TGTGCCAGCACGGGAGACTACGAGCAGTACTTC

size: once
D: TRBD1
J: TRBJ1-2
V: TRBV10-2
length: 13
CDR3: CARRTGGDYGYTF
DNA: TGCGCCAGAAGAACAGGGGGAGACTATGGCTACACCTTC

size: -
D: TRBD1
J: TRBJ1-5
V: TRBV4-2
length: 16
CDR3: CASSQATGQGLQPQHF
DNA: TGTGCCAGCAGCCAAGCAACGGGACAGGGACTTCAGCCCCAGCATTTT

size: -
D: -
J: TRBJ2-1
V: TRBV7-2
length: 14
CDR3: CASSLVLAYNEQFF
DNA: TGTGCCAGCAGCTTAGTCCTAGCCTACAATGAGCAGTTCTTC

size: -
D: -
J: TRBJ1-6
V: TRBV5-4
length: 13
CDR3: CASSLAPSPPLHF
DNA: TGTGCCAGCAGCTTGGCCCCAAGTCCGCCCCTCCACTTT

size: -
D: -
J: TRBJ2-3
V: TRBV6-5
length: 13
CDR3: CASSYDYTDTQYF
DNA: TGTGCCAGCAGTTACGATTACACAGATACGCAGTATTTT

size: -
D: TRBD1
J: TRBJ2-3
V: TRBV7-9
length: 15
CDR3: CASSIPTGVADTQYF
DNA: TGTGCCAGCAGCATACCGACAGGGGTGGCAGATACGCAGTATTTT

size: -
D: TRBD1
J: TRBJ1-1
V: TRBV28
length: 14
CDR3: CASSFQGGYTEAFF
DNA: TGTGCCAGCAGTTTTCAGGGGGGGTACACTGAAGCTTTCTTT

size: -
D: -
J: TRBJ2-7
V: TRBV14
length: 16
CDR3: CASSGPPAGRSYEQYF
DNA: TGTGCCAGCAGCGGACCTCCCGCGGGGCGTTCCTACGAGCAGTACTTC

size: -
D: TRBD1
J: TRBJ1-1
V: TRBV3-1/TRBV3-2
length: 14
CDR3: CASRLTGKSAEAFF
DNA: TGTGCCAGCAGATTGACAGGGAAGAGTGCTGAAGCTTTCTTT

size: once
D: -
J: TRBJ1-3
V: TRBV10-1
length: 16
CDR3: CASSESEGSSGNTIYF
DNA: TGCGCCAGCAGTGAGTCCGAGGGAAGCTCTGGAAACACCATATATTTT

size: -
D: -
J: TRBJ1-1
V: TRBV11-3
length: 13
CDR3: CASSLLVGTEAFF
DNA: TGTGCCAGCAGCTTATTGGTAGGCACTGAAGCTTTCTTT

size: -
D: -
J: TRBJ2-2
V: TRBV11-2
length: 14
CDR3: CASSLVRGAGELFF
DNA: TGTGCCAGCAGCTTAGTTAGGGGGGCCGGGGAGCTGTTTTTT

size: -
D: TRBD1
J: TRBJ1-4
V: TRBV28
length: 14
CDR3: CASTTTGSNEKLFF
DNA: TGTGCCAGCACCACGACAGGGTCGAACGAAAAACTGTTTTTT

size: -
D: -
J: TRBJ2-7
V: TRBV4-3
length: 15
CDR3: CASSQDGEVSYEQYF
DNA: TGCGCCAGCAGCCAAGACGGGGAAGTATCCTACGAGCAGTACTTC

size: -
D: TRBD2
J: TRBJ2-3
V: TRBV7-8
length: 18
CDR3: CASSLAWTSGRRTDTQYF
DNA: TGTGCCAGCAGCTTGGCGTGGACTAGCGGGAGGAGGACAGATACGCAGTATTTT

size: -
D: TRBD1
J: TRBJ2-2
V: TRBV28
length: 15
CDR3: CASSLLTGVPGELFF
DNA: TGTGCCAGCAGTTTGTTGACAGGGGTTCCCGGGGAGCTGTTTTTT

size: -
D: TRBD2
J: TRBJ2-1
V: TRBV9
length: 14
CDR3: CASSKRLADNEQFF
DNA: TGTGCCAGCAGCAAAAGACTAGCAGACAATGAGCAGTTCTTC

size: -
D: -
J: TRBJ1-5
V: TRBV19
length: 15
CDR3: CASTLGWGRNQPQHF
DNA: TGTGCCAGTACCCTAGGGTGGGGTCGTAATCAGCCCCAGCATTTT

size: -
D: -
J: TRBJ1-5
V: TRBV28
length: 17
CDR3: CASTTGGVDLSNQPQHF
DNA: TGTGCCAGCACCACCGGGGGTGTAGACCTTAGCAATCAGCCCCAGCATTTT

size: -
D: -
J: TRBJ2-5
V: TRBV19
length: 13
CDR3: CASSVNRGETQYF
DNA: TGTGCCAGTAGTGTCAATAGGGGAGAGACCCAGTACTTC

size: -
D: TRBD2
J: TRBJ2-7
V: TRBV28
length: 16
CDR3: CASSPPRGREGYEQYF
DNA: TGTGCCAGCAGTCCACCCCGGGGGCGGGAGGGCTACGAGCAGTACTTC

size: -
D: TRBD2
J: TRBJ2-2
V: TRBV16
length: 17
CDR3: CASSQSRSGAWTGELFF
DNA: TGTGCCAGCAGCCAAAGTAGGAGCGGGGCTTGGACCGGGGAGCTGTTTTTT

size: once
D: -
J: TRBJ1-4
V: TRBV2
length: 13
CDR3: CASRGGFDEKLFF
DNA: TGTGCCAGCAGGGGGGGTTTCGACGAAAAACTGTTTTTT